One and the same sample provided the 2 T cell receptor beta chains below, sequenced in a study of blood T cell repertoires in COVID-19. TCRdb's table, derived via immunoSEQ multiplex PCR, lists solely in-frame clones and lacks some. The data show about 100,000 clones, with 85% to 90% seen just once and approximately 13% held by the top ten. Specimen: peripheral blood. The source is a woman in her sixties or seventies in a cohort sampled during active or convalescent COVID-19.

The table lists this clone with a few counts. The gene calls are TRBV3-1 (or the pseudogene TRBV3-2) and TRBJ2-2, with no clear D. Germline V lookup: CDR1 LGHDT, CDR2 YNNKEL (reference sequence). V was cut by 8 bases and J by 1 base, with 11 bases left in between. The CDR3 is made up of 14 amino acids. The CDR3 region is CASAFRGNTGELFF. CDR3 nucleotide sequence: TGTGCCAGCGCCTTTAGAGGGAACACCGGGGAGCTGTTTTTT.

The chain links TRBV6-5 to TRBJ2-1, with 9 bases that match TRBD1. CDR3 length equals 14 residues. Germline loops: CDR1 MNHEY, CDR2 SVGAGI. The V segment lost 7 bases and the J segment 3 bases; nucleotides outside the gene matches: 4. The CDR3 nucleotides read TGTGCCAGCATCGGGACAGGGAGCTACAATGAGCAGTTCTTC. Translating gives CASIGTGSYNEQFF.